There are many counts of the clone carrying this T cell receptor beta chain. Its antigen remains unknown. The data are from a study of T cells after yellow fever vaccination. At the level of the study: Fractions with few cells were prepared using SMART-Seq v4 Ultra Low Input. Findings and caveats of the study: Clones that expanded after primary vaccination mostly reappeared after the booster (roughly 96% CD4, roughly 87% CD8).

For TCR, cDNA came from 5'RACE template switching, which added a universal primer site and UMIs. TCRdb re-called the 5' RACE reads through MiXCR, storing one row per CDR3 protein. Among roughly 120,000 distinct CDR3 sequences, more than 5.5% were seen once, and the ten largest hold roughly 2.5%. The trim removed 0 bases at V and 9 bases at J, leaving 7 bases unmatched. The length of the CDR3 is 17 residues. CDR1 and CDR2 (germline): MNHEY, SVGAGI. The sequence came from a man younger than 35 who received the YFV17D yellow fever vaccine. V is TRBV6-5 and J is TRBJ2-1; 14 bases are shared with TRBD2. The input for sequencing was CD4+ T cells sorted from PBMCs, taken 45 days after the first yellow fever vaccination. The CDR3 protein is CASSYSTSGRGRIEQFF. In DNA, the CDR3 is TGTGCCAGCAGTTACTCGACTAGCGGGAGGGGGAGGATTGAGCAGTTCTTC.